This section outlines one TCR beta chain sequence together with its context. The antigen is unknown. Each TCR cDNA library carried sample-specific barcodes on both ends. In the authors' methods: Each donor had about 95,000 to nearly 550,000 clonotypes. Via MiXCR, TCRdb re-called the 5' RACE reads, giving one row per CDR3 protein. It is TCRdb's table, rather than the study itself, that gives the V and J calls and clone size. The sample lists 300,000 to 400,000 distinct CDR3 sequences, over 25% seen once, with about 6.1% in the top ten. The data were taken from a study of identical twins' blood T cells. Study observations and caveats: Mainly, cloneset size products determined shared clonotypes, twins included.

This CDR3 region has 13 residues. Germline V CDR1 and CDR2: SGHRS, YFSETQ. Between the trimmed V and J ends, which lost 1 base and 6 bases, there was a span of 11 bases. This TCR was sampled from a woman between 18 and 55 years old in good health. Sequenced input: PBMCs. The chain recombines TRBV5-1 with TRBJ2-7; possibly TRBD1 for D (6 bases). CDR3 region: CASSLYQGTEQYF. For the CDR3, the DNA is TGCGCCAGCAGCTTGTACCAGGGGACCGAGCAGTACTTC.